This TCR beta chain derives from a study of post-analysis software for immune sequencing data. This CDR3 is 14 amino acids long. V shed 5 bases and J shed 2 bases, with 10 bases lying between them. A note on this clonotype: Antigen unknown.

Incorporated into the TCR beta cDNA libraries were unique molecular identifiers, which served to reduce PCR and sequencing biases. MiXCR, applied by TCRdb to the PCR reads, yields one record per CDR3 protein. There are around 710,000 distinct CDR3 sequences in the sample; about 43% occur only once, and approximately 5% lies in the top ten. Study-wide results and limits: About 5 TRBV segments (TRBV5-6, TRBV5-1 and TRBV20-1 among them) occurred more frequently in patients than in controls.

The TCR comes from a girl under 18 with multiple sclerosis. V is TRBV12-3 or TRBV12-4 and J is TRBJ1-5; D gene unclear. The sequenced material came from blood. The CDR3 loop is CASSPVVGNQPQHF. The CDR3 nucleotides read TGTGCCAGCAGTCCCGTGGTGGGCAATCAGCCCCAGCATTTT.